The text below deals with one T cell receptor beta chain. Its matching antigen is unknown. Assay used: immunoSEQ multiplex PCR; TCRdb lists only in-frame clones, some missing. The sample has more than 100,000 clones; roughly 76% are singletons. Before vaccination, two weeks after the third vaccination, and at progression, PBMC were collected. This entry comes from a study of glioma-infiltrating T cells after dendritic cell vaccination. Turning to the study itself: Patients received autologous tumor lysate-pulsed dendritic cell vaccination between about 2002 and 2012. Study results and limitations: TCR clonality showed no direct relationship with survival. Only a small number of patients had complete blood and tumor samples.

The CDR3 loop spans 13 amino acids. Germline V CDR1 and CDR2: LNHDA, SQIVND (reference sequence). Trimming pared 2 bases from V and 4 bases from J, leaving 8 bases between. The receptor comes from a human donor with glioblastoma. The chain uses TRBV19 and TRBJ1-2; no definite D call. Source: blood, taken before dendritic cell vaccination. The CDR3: CASSIREPYGYTF. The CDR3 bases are TGTGCCAGTAGTATAAGGGAGCCCTATGGCTACACCTTC.